The 29 T cell receptor beta chains below all came from one sample that was sequenced in a study of blood T cell repertoires in COVID-19. Produced via immunoSEQ multiplex PCR; TCRdb's table is partial and in-frame only. This sample has roughly 140,000 clones; 84% occur once, and the top ten carry about 4%. The sample consisted of PBMCs or T cells enriched from blood (not recorded which). Receptors were obtained from a man in his fifties or sixties in a cohort exposed to, infected with or recovered from COVID-19 (not recorded which).

This sequence joins TRBV19 and TRBJ2-3; TRBD2 matches at 7 bases. Germline V gene sequence: CDR1 LNHDA, CDR2 SQIVND (reference sequence). CDR3 size: 14 residues. With V trimmed by 6 bases and J by 2 bases, 5 bases remained unmatched. CDR3 coding DNA: TGTGCCAGTAGAAGCGGGGCCGACACAGATACGCAGTATTTT. Translating it yields CASRSGADTDTQYF.

In its sample, this clone was seen a few times. The V gene is TRBV6-5, the J gene TRBJ2-2; 9 bases fit TRBD1. Per germline, CDR1 MNHEY and CDR2 SVGAGI. The CDR3 totals 15 residues. Unmatched junction bases numbered 9, after V lost 6 bases and J lost 7 bases. The CDR3 DNA reads as TGTGCCAGCAGGCCCGGGACAGGGACGGTCGGGGAGCTGTTTTTT. Translation: CASRPGTGTVGELFF.

V is TRBV4-1 and J is TRBJ2-1; D is ambiguous. The CDR3 spans 17 residues. Germline CDR1 reads MGHRA; CDR2 reads YSYEKL. The V and J ends lost 1 base and 0 bases respectively, with 13 bases between them. In DNA form, the CDR3 reads TGCGCCAGCAGCCAAGGAAGCGCGTTCAGCTCCTACAATGAGCAGTTCTTC. It codes for CASSQGSAFSSYNEQFF.

The chain joins TRBV10-1 to TRBJ2-1; 8 bases map to TRBD1. The CDR3 length is 13 residues. V lost 8 bases and J lost 9; bases outside the gene matches: 9. CDR1 is WNHNN, CDR2 SYGVQD, per germline (reference sequence). For the CDR3, the DNA is TGCGCCAGCCAAGTCCCGGGACAGGCTGAGCAGTTCTTC. Protein: CASQVPGQAEQFF.

This chain uses TRBV28 with TRBJ2-7; 10 bases match TRBD2. Germline CDR1 is MDHEN and CDR2 is SYDVKM. After removal of 6 bases from V and 6 bases from J, the junction contained 5 bases not matched to a gene. The CDR3 is 13 amino acids. In DNA, the CDR3 is TGTGCCAGCAGACCCCCTAGCGGGAGCGAGCAGTACTTC. This codes for CASRPPSGSEQYF.

This clone has just a few counts. The chain is built from TRBV23-1 and TRBJ1-2; D gene uncertain. TRBV23-1 is assigned to the ORF class and has an uncertain function. This CDR3 has 12 amino acids. With 2 bases removed from V and 3 bases from J, the gap between germline ends came to 4 bases. The CDR3 here is CASSQEDYGYTF. The CDR3 DNA follows: TGCGCCAGCAGTCAAGAGGACTATGGCTACACCTTC.

The rearrangement links TRBV7-2 to TRBJ1-2, with 7 nucleotides matching TRBD1. CDR3 length: 14 amino acids. V lost 6 bases to trimming and J lost 0 bases; unmatched junction nucleotides: 4. The V gene's germline CDR1 is SGHTA and CDR2 FQGNSA. CDR3 residues: CASSYGTANYGYTF. In DNA, the CDR3 is TGTGCCAGCAGTTACGGGACAGCTAACTATGGCTACACCTTC. The full variable domain, its missing parts supplied by reference TRBV7-2 and TRBJ1-2, is GAGVSQSPSNKVTEKGKDVELRCDPISGHTALYWYRQSLGQGLEFLIYFQGNSAPDKSGLPSDRFSAERTGGSVSTLTIQRTQQEDSAVYLCASSYGTANYGYTFGSGTRLTVV.

J is TRBJ2-7 and V is TRBV7-4, with 8 nucleotides matching TRBD1. The CDR3 runs 18 residues. The germline V gene has CDR1 SGHVT and CDR2 SQSDAQ. Trimming removed 5 bases from V and 3 bases from J; junction bases left unmatched: 18. CDR3 coding DNA: TGTGCCAGCAGCGCGCCGGGACAGGAATTTCCCCAGCGCTACGAGCAGTACTTC. This encodes CASSAPGQEFPQRYEQYF.

J is TRBJ2-1 and V is TRBV12-3 or TRBV12-4; tentatively, D is TRBD2 (5 bases). The CDR3 covers 12 residues. Trimming took off 6 bases at V and 10 bases at J, with 13 bases between the two ends. The CDR3 region is CASSRTGEEQFF. DNA of the CDR3: TGTGCCAGCAGCCGGACCGGGGAGGAGCAGTTCTTC.

The rearrangement joins TRBV7-3 to TRBJ2-7, with 16 bases fitting TRBD2. The ends lost 5 bases at V and 4 bases at J; junction bases unmatched: 8. The CDR3 has 17 amino acids. Germline CDR1 SGHTA, CDR2 FQGTGA. This chain's CDR3 is CASSLEGLAGGPYEQYF. For the CDR3, the DNA is TGTGCCAGCAGCCTCGAGGGACTAGCGGGAGGGCCTTACGAGCAGTACTTC.

The chain is built from TRBV4-1 and TRBJ1-6; 8 nucleotides agree with TRBD1. Germline V gene lookup returns CDR1 MGHRA and CDR2 YSYEKL. This CDR3 has 16 amino acids. Germline trimming cut 4 bases from V and 5 bases from J; bases unmatched to any gene: 7. The CDR3 DNA follows: TGCGCCAGCAGCCGTCTACAGGGGGGGAATAATTCACCCCTCCACTTT. Its translation: CASSRLQGGNNSPLHF.

V gene TRBV5-1 combines with J gene TRBJ2-7; weak D call: TRBD2 (6 bases). In germline, CDR1 is SGHRS, CDR2 YFSETQ. V was shortened by 5 bases and J by 6 bases, with 15 bases between the two germline ends. The CDR3 is 13 amino acids. The CDR3: CASSPRGISEQYF. CDR3 DNA sequence: TGCGCCAGCAGTCCACGGGGGATAAGCGAGCAGTACTTC. Using reference TRBV5-1 and TRBJ2-7 for the parts outside the CDR3, the full variable domain is KAGVTQTPRYLIKTRGQQVTLSCSPISGHRSVSWYQQTPGQGLQFLFEYFSETQRNKGNFPGRFSGRQFSNSRSEMNVSTLELGDSALYLCASSPRGISEQYFGPGTRLTVT.

The rearrangement links TRBV7-9 to TRBJ2-7; tentatively, D is TRBD1 (6 bases). The V gene's germline CDR1 is SEHNR and CDR2 FQNEAQ (reference sequence). The CDR3 has 13 amino acids. V lost 1 base to trimming and J lost 6 bases, with 10 bases between them. The CDR3 region is CASSLGTALEQYF. For the CDR3, the DNA is TGTGCCAGCAGCTTAGGGACAGCGCTCGAGCAGTACTTC.

This clone has a handful of counts. The rearrangement links TRBV5-1 to TRBJ2-5, with TRBD2 matching 11 bases. The junction had 8 bases not matched to a gene; V was cut back by 0 bases and J by 4 bases. CDR1 is SGHRS and CDR2 is YFSETQ in the germline V gene. CDR3 length: 17 amino acids. The CDR3: CASSLEGTSGPGETQYF. CDR3 DNA: TGCGCCAGCAGCTTGGAAGGGACTAGCGGCCCTGGAGAGACCCAGTACTTC.

The V and J genes are TRBV15 and TRBJ2-2; the match to TRBD2 covers 13 bases. V shed 1 base and J 1 base; nucleotides not matched to a gene: 0. CDR1 is LNHNV and CDR2 is YYDKDF in the germline V gene (reference sequence). The length of the CDR3 is 17 residues. DNA for the CDR3: TGTGCCACCAGCAGAGGACTAGCGGGGGGGAACACCGGGGAGCTGTTTTTT. The encoded protein is CATSRGLAGGNTGELFF.

J is TRBJ1-2 and V is TRBV27; no clear D gene. CDR3 length: 14 residues. From germline, CDR1 is MNHEY and CDR2 SMNVEV (reference sequence). The V gene lost 6 bases and the J gene lost 3 bases, with 14 bases spanning the gap. Here the CDR3 reads CASSPPGFYYGYTF. The CDR3 coding sequence is TGTGCCAGCAGCCCTCCCGGGTTCTACTATGGCTACACCTTC.

This clone showed up just a few times. The gene calls are TRBV5-4 and TRBJ1-1; perhaps TRBD1 as D (6 bases). The V end was cut by 2 bases, the J end by 7 bases, with 15 bases between. Germline-derived CDR1 and CDR2 are SGHNT and YYREEE (reference sequence). The CDR3 extends over 14 amino acids. CDR3 loop: CASSFFGDKYEAFF. DNA for the CDR3: TGTGCCAGCAGCTTTTTTGGGGACAAGTATGAAGCTTTCTTT. Using reference TRBV5-4 and TRBJ1-1 for the parts outside the CDR3, the full variable domain is ETGVTQSPTHLIKTRGQQVTLRCSSQSGHNTVSWYQQALGQGPQFIFQYYREEENGRGNFPPRFSGLQFPNYSSELNVNALELDDSALYLCASSFFGDKYEAFFGQGTRLTVV.

V is TRBV7-2 and J is TRBJ2-2, with 7 bases that match TRBD2. Germline CDR1 reads SGHTA; CDR2 reads FQGNSA. This CDR3 spans 16 amino acids. The ends lost 0 bases at V and 1 base at J; junction bases unmatched: 2. This CDR3 reads CASSLAASGNTGELFF. As DNA, the CDR3 is TGTGCCAGCAGCTTAGCAGCTAGCGGGAACACCGGGGAGCTGTTTTTT.

The V gene is TRBV5-1, the J gene TRBJ2-1; D is uncertain. From germline, CDR1 is SGHRS and CDR2 YFSETQ. V was trimmed by 4 bases and J by 0 bases, leaving 14 bases between them. This CDR3 comprises 16 residues. This CDR3 is CASSVAQKSSYNEQFF. CDR3 sequence (DNA): TGCGCCAGCAGCGTAGCCCAGAAGAGCTCCTACAATGAGCAGTTCTTC.

This chain uses TRBV5-1 with TRBJ1-2; a weak D match, TRBD1 (6 bases). The V end lost 2 bases, the J end lost 6 bases, and 11 bases lay between the germline ends. Germline V CDR1 and CDR2: SGHRS, YFSETQ. The CDR3 contains 13 residues. CDR3 sequence: CASSFGAGDGYTF. The CDR3 nucleotides read TGCGCCAGCAGCTTTGGTGCAGGGGATGGCTACACCTTC.

This chain uses TRBV3-1 (or the pseudogene TRBV3-2) with TRBJ1-6; TRBD1 matches 10 bases. Trimming removed 5 bases from V and 7 bases from J; junction bases left unmatched: 5. CDR1 and CDR2 from the germline V gene are LGHDT and YNNKEL (reference sequence). The CDR3 is 15 residues long. CDR3 residues: CASSDRDRGNSPLHF. For the CDR3, the DNA is TGTGCCAGCAGCGACCGGGACAGGGGAAATTCACCCCTCCACTTT.

The chain carries TRBV3-1 (or the pseudogene TRBV3-2) and TRBJ2-7; 7 nucleotides align to TRBD2. V lost 8 bases, J lost 0 bases, and 4 bases stayed unmatched. In germline, CDR1 is LGHDT, CDR2 YNNKEL (reference sequence). The CDR3 sequence is 13 residues long. The chain's CDR3 is CASRLAGSYEQYF. CDR3 in DNA: TGTGCCAGCCGACTAGCTGGCTCCTACGAGCAGTACTTC.

Only a few counts were recorded for this clone. The chain joins TRBV7-8 to TRBJ2-2; D is undetermined. With 1 base removed from V and 1 base from J, the gap between germline ends came to 10 bases. CDR3 length equals 16 residues. The germline V gene encodes CDR1 SGHVS and CDR2 FQNEAQ. The CDR3, as DNA: TGTGCCAGCAGCTTAGGGGCTGTCGGGAACACCGGGGAGCTGTTTTTT. It yields the protein CASSLGAVGNTGELFF.

The CDR3 region has the DNA TGTGCCAGCAGCTTAATTGGGGGCGGTAACACTGAAGCTTTCTTT. Encoded protein: CASSLIGGGNTEAFF. V gene TRBV7-3 combines with J gene TRBJ1-1, with D tentatively TRBD1 (6 bases). CDR3 size: 15 residues. CDR1 SGHTA and CDR2 FQGTGA come from the germline V gene. V lost 1 base to trimming and J lost 2 bases, with 11 bases between them.

As for this clone: This specimen includes other DNA sequences encoding the same CDR3. V and J are TRBV28 and TRBJ1-2; D is unresolved. Germline-derived CDR1 and CDR2 are MDHEN and SYDVKM. The CDR3 spans 12 residues. V lost 6 bases and J lost 2, with 7 bases in between. The chain's CDR3 is CASSLFNYGYTF. The CDR3 DNA reads TGTGCCAGCAGCCTATTCAACTATGGCTACACCTTC.

This sequence joins TRBV27 and TRBJ2-3, with 14 bases lining up with TRBD2. Germline V gene data show CDR1 as MNHEY and CDR2 as SMNVEV (reference sequence). This CDR3 contains 16 residues. J lost 5 bases, V lost 6 bases, and 7 bases had no gene match. The CDR3 sequence: CASRETSGRGGDTQYF. The CDR3 DNA reads as TGTGCCAGCAGGGAGACTAGCGGGAGGGGGGGAGATACGCAGTATTTT.

Remarks on this clone: The same CDR3 arises from other DNA sequences in this sample as well. This chain connects TRBV15 to TRBJ2-1; D perhaps matches TRBD1 (6 bases). Deletions cut 0 bases from V and 2 bases from J, with 8 bases between. The germline V gene encodes CDR1 LNHNV and CDR2 YYDKDF (reference sequence). The CDR3 has 15 residues. As DNA, the CDR3 is TGTGCCACCAGCAGAGACAGGGGTACCTACAATGAGCAGTTCTTC. Amino acid sequence: CATSRDRGTYNEQFF. Supplemented by reference TRBV15 and TRBJ2-1, the full variable domain reads DAMVIQNPRYQVTQFGKPVTLSCSQTLNHNVMYWYQQKSSQAPKLLFHYYDKDFNNEADTPDNFQSRRPNTSFCFLDIRSPGLGDTAMYLCATSRDRGTYNEQFFGPGTRLTVL.

The J gene is TRBJ1-1, the V gene TRBV6-2 or TRBV6-3; tentatively, D is TRBD1 (5 bases). The V gene's germline CDR1 is MNHEY and CDR2 SVGEGT. Trimming shortened V by 6 bases and J by 7 bases, and 15 bases separated the two germline ends. The length of the CDR3 is 13 residues. This CDR3 reads CASSLEGIGEAFF. CDR3 bases: TGTGCCAGCAGCTTGGAGGGGATCGGTGAAGCTTTCTTT.

This clone was seen a handful of times. This rearrangement joins TRBV19 to TRBJ1-1; TRBD1 matches at 7 bases. Trimming removed 5 bases from V and 1 base from J; junction bases left unmatched: 7. CDR3 length equals 15 residues. Germline V gene data show CDR1 as LNHDA and CDR2 as SQIVND (reference sequence). CDR3 sequence: CASSPIGQANTEAFF. The DNA of the CDR3 is TGTGCCAGTAGTCCGATCGGACAGGCGAACACTGAAGCTTTCTTT.